This T cell receptor (beta chain) was sequenced for a study of OX40 agonist ivuxolimab in advanced cancers. General study findings and limits: Within 6 weeks, CD4+ and CD8+ blood T cells expanded clonally at 0.1 to 3.0 mg/kg.

TCRdb keeps only in-frame clones here, not all; method: immunoSEQ multiplex PCR. Counted here are fewer than 80,000 clones, around 73% occurring once; the ten biggest clones make up more than 1.5%. On this clone: Its antigen is not known.

The TCR sequence derives from an adult with an advanced solid tumor such as melanoma, head and neck, liver or kidney cancer. The starting material was CD4+ or CD8+ T cells sorted from blood, obtained in a trial of the OX40 agonist ivuxolimab.

CDR3 DNA: TGTGCCAGCAGCTTGGGGAGCGGCGGGGGGGCCTCCGAGCAGTACTTC. Protein product: CASSLGSGGGASEQYF. The chain recombines TRBV5-6 with TRBJ2-7; 9 bases align to TRBD2. J lost 6 bases, V lost 0 bases, and 10 bases had no gene match. Germline V gene data show CDR1 as SGHDT and CDR2 as YYEEEE. This CDR3 is built from 16 residues.